These 7 T cell receptor beta chains originate from one sample sequenced in a study of spatial heterogeneity in lung cancer. Study-level results: Expanded alpha and beta TCR counts within tumors tracked tumor mutation counts.

No antigens are known for them. TCRdb reprocessed the 5' RACE reads via MiXCR and lists one record per CDR3 protein. The table has roughly 18,000 distinct CDR3 sequences, 9.5% to 10% seen once. Time point: sample taken at primary tumor resection. Sequences were derived from lung tumor tissue, sampled at surgery. These receptors were taken from a female donor with early-stage non-small cell lung cancer.

About this clonotype: Little can be read into the size of this beta chain, an off-target read in a library designed for alpha chains. The chain has TRBV5-4 and TRBJ1-4; perhaps TRBD1 as D (5 bases). The CDR3 totals 14 residues. CDR1 is SGHNT and CDR2 is YYREEE in the germline V gene (reference sequence). Trimming pared 4 bases from V and 6 bases from J, leaving 13 bases between. Here the CDR3 DNA reads TGTGCCAGCAGCCTGGGACGGTCGGATGAAAAACTGTTTTTT. Its translation: CASSLGRSDEKLFF.

A word on this clonotype: Within a library made for alpha chains, this beta chain is off target, and its count is uninformative. This chain connects TRBV12-3 or TRBV12-4 to TRBJ2-5, with 9 nucleotides matching TRBD2. There are 16 residues in the CDR3. J lost 5 bases, V lost 6 bases, and 13 bases had no gene match. CDR3 amino acids: CASSRRGLALLETQYF. In nucleotides, the CDR3 is TGTGCCAGCAGCCGACGTGGACTAGCGTTGTTGGAGACCCAGTACTTC.

The sample holds many counts of this clonotype. Since the library was made to target alpha chains, this beta chain is a stray read and its abundance is not meaningful. The rearrangement joins TRBV6-5 to TRBJ1-2; 8 bases line up with TRBD1. The CDR3 is 14 amino acids. J gave up 2 bases and V 8 bases, and 7 bases lay outside the gene matches. Germline assignment: CDR1 MNHEY and CDR2 SVGAGI. DNA of the CDR3: TGTGCCAGCGGCGGGACAGGATCGAACTATGGCTACACCTTC. As protein: CASGGTGSNYGYTF.

Remarks on this clonotype: A library made for alpha chains picked up this beta chain off target, so its size means little. This chain joins TRBV28 and TRBJ1-1; D might be TRBD1 (6 bases). Germline V lookup: CDR1 MDHEN, CDR2 SYDVKM. The CDR3 contains 12 residues. The germline V and J ends were trimmed by 9 bases and 2 bases, with 10 bases remaining between them. DNA of the CDR3: TGTGCCAGTCCGGGACAAAACACTGAAGCTTTCTTT. Its protein is CASPGQNTEAFF. The full variable domain, its missing parts supplied by reference TRBV28 and TRBJ1-1, is DVKVTQSSRYLVKRTGEKVFLECVQDMDHENMFWYRQDPGLGLRLIYFSYDVKMKEKGDIPEGYSVSREKKERFSLILESASTNQTSMYLCASPGQNTEAFFGQGTRLTVV.

This clonotype was picked up a small number of times. Little can be read into the size of this beta chain, an off-target read in a library designed for alpha chains. This chain connects TRBV28 to TRBJ1-2; a possible D gene is TRBD1 (6 bases). V gave up 5 bases and J gave up 7 bases, with 11 bases separating them. Germline CDR1 reads MDHEN; CDR2 reads SYDVKM. The CDR3 length is 12 residues. CDR3 DNA: TGTGCCAGCAGTACAGGGCCGAGTGGCTACACCTTC. Amino acid sequence: CASSTGPSGYTF.

This clonotype was detected a few times. Since the library was made to target alpha chains, this beta chain is a stray read and its abundance is not meaningful. V gene TRBV4-1 combines with J gene TRBJ2-3; D might be TRBD2 (6 bases). Trimming left V 0 bases short and J 0 bases short, with 13 bases between. This CDR3 comprises 17 residues. Germline CDR1 MGHRA, CDR2 YSYEKL. CDR3 loop: CASSQDFGGASTDTQYF. DNA of the CDR3: TGCGCCAGCAGCCAAGATTTTGGAGGGGCAAGCACAGATACGCAGTATTTT.

This clonotype was picked up a small number of times. This beta chain was picked up by a library intended for alpha chains and is off target, so its count carries little meaning. This rearrangement joins TRBV11-2 to TRBJ1-1, with D possibly matching TRBD1 (5 bases). The CDR3 is 12 residues long. The V and J ends lost 5 bases and 5 bases respectively, with 9 bases between them. CDR1 is SGHAT and CDR2 is FQNNGV in the germline V gene. The CDR3 DNA follows: TGTGCCAGCAGCCGTGGGGGAACTGAAGCTTTCTTT. This sequence encodes CASSRGGTEAFF. The variable domain in full, with the rest retrieved from reference TRBV11-2 and TRBJ1-1, is EAGVAQSPRYKIIEKRQSVAFWCNPISGHATLYWYQQILGQGPKLLIQFQNNGVVDDSQLPKDRFSAERLKGVDSTLKIQPAKLEDSAVYLCASSRGGTEAFFGQGTRLTVV.